The next 7 T cell receptor beta chains were all read from a single sample in a study of T cell repertoires in cytomegalovirus infection. One entry per CDR3 protein results from TCRdb running MiXCR on the reads. Among under 600,000 distinct CDR3 sequences listed, 16% were seen once. The sample taken for sequencing was CD8+ T cells from PBMCs. The receptors here all came from a human donor in good health (CMV status not recorded). Some clones in this sample may be carry-over from other donors' samples.

This clonotype was found many times. The chain combines TRBV7-6 with TRBJ1-6; D not certain. The V gene's germline CDR1 is SGHVS and CDR2 FNYEAQ. Trimming shortened V by 6 bases and J by 7 bases, and 10 bases separated the two germline ends. CDR3 length: 13 amino acids. The CDR3, as DNA: TGTGCCAGCAGGCCAGACGGGAATTCACCCCTCCACTTT. Encoded protein: CASRPDGNSPLHF.

A remark on this clonotype: Since no conserved phenylalanine or tryptophan closes the CDR3, a read error is the likely cause. Here the CDR3 reads CASSSLIATDTRVYTL. The CDR3 DNA follows: TGTGCCAGCAGCTCCCTAATTGCGACTGATACCCGGGTCTACACCCTC. The rearrangement joins TRBV7-3 to TRBJ1-2; D unclear. The ends were cut back, 4 bases at V and 10 bases at J, with 25 bases in the middle. CDR1 and CDR2 from the germline V gene are SGHTA and FQGTGA. This CDR3 has 16 residues.

This clonotype was picked up many times. V is TRBV7-9 and J is TRBJ2-7, with 7 bases matching TRBD2. The CDR3 is 14 residues long. Germline CDR1 and CDR2: SEHNR and FQNEAQ (reference sequence). Trimming took 0 bases from V and 7 from J; bases not matched to a gene: 6. As DNA, the CDR3 is TGTGCCAGCAGCTTAGCGGGAGGGCCGAGGGAGCAGTACTTC. This translates into CASSLAGGPREQYF.

This clonotype was counted between two and nine times. V gene TRBV9 combines with J gene TRBJ2-6; possibly TRBD1 for D (5 bases). The germline CDR1 and CDR2 sequences are SGDLS and YYNGEE. The CDR3 is made up of 16 amino acids. V was shortened by 4 bases and J by 0 bases, with 11 bases between the two germline ends. CDR3 region: CASSITGFSGANVLTF. CDR3 sequence (DNA): TGTGCCAGCAGCATTACAGGTTTCTCTGGGGCCAACGTCCTGACTTTC.

Details on this clonotype: This may stem from a read error, because a much larger clone lies one nucleotide away. J is TRBJ2-1 and V is TRBV12-3 or TRBV12-4; D is ambiguous. The CDR3 totals 14 residues. Here the CDR3 reads CARSFHPALNEQFF. The DNA for the CDR3 is TGTGCCCGCAGTTTCCACCCCGCCCTGAATGAGCAGTTCTTC.

In this sample, this clonotype turned up many times. The chain recombines TRBV7-6 with TRBJ2-7; D is possibly TRBD1 (5 bases). Germline V gene data show CDR1 as SGHVS and CDR2 as FNYEAQ. The CDR3 sequence is 14 residues long. Trimming shortened V by 5 bases and J by 2 bases, and 13 bases separated the two germline ends. The CDR3 DNA reads TGTGCCAGCAGCCCGCCGGACACAGCCTACGAGCAGTACTTC. Protein sequence: CASSPPDTAYEQYF.

The chain links TRBV29-1 to TRBJ2-1, with 7 bases identical to TRBD1. CDR1 is SQVTM and CDR2 is ANQGSEA in the germline V gene. The CDR3 spans 12 residues. V trimming: 3 bases; J trimming: 7 bases; junction bases outside the gene matches: 3. CDR3 coding DNA: TGCAGCGTTGAGGGACAGATTAATGAGCAGTTCTTC. Translating it yields CSVEGQINEQFF.